Shown below are 22 T cell receptor beta chains from a single sample sequenced in a study of T-cell reconstitution after alpha-beta-depleted transplantation in children. A library of TCRbeta sequences, prepared with unique molecular identifiers, was generated. TCRdb reanalysed the PCR reads using MiXCR and keeps one entry per CDR3 protein. The top ten hold about 23% of the sample, which has about 100,000 distinct CDR3 sequences, about 6.5% seen once. The sequences come from PBMCs, mostly from graft donor cells, collected 360 days after TCRalphabeta/CD19-depleted stem cell transplant. The receptors were gathered from a male patient aged 2-10 years who had a stem cell transplant for acute lymphoblastic leukemia, so the T cells may come from the graft donor.

This clonotype was recorded many times. The chain couples TRBV12-3 or TRBV12-4 to TRBJ2-7; a possible D gene is TRBD1 (5 bases). The V gene lost 6 bases and the J gene lost 1 base, with 7 bases spanning the gap. The CDR3 sequence is 12 residues long. CDR3 sequence (DNA): TGTGCCAGCAGGGGGCCTTCCTACGAGCAGTACTTC. This translates into CASRGPSYEQYF.

This clonotype was picked up many times. The chain couples TRBV4-3 to TRBJ2-1; 7 positions agree with TRBD2. Germline V gene sequence: CDR1 LGHNA, CDR2 YSLEER. With 5 bases clipped from V and 8 bases from J, the junction kept 9 bases outside the gene matches. This CDR3 region has 14 residues. The CDR3 DNA reads TGCGCCAGCAGCATTCGGACTAGGATCCATGAGCAGTTCTTC. Encoded protein: CASSIRTRIHEQFF.

The V gene is TRBV4-2, the J gene TRBJ1-5, with D hard to call. The CDR3 loop spans 13 amino acids. Trimming removed 1 base from V and 9 bases from J, with 10 bases in between. Germline loops: CDR1 LGHNA, CDR2 YNFKEQ. The CDR3 protein is CASSQAPEGPQHF. The CDR3 region has the DNA TGTGCCAGCAGCCAAGCACCAGAGGGGCCCCAGCATTTT.

Ten or more counts support this clonotype. The chain joins TRBV13 to TRBJ2-5; 9 bases map to TRBD2. The junction had 4 bases not matched to a gene; V was cut back by 2 bases and J by 0 bases. The CDR3 has 16 amino acids. The V gene's germline CDR1 is PRHDT and CDR2 FYEKMQ (reference sequence). Here the CDR3 DNA reads TGTGCCAGCAGCTTATTAGCGGGAGAAAACCAAGAGACCCAGTACTTC. It encodes CASSLLAGENQETQYF.

This clonotype was recorded many times. This chain links TRBV6-2 or TRBV6-3 with TRBJ1-1; D ambiguous. Germline values: CDR1 MNHEY, CDR2 SVGEGT. V dropped 2 bases and J dropped 1 base, with 14 bases sitting between them. The CDR3 has 16 amino acids. CDR3 nucleotide sequence: TGTGCCAGCAGTTACACGAGGGAGCACTGGAACACTGAAGCTTTCTTT. Protein sequence: CASSYTREHWNTEAFF.

This clonotype was picked up a small number of times. The V and J genes are TRBV7-9 and TRBJ1-2, with D uncertain. Deletions cut 2 bases from V and 3 bases from J, with 19 bases between. Germline V gives CDR1 SEHNR, CDR2 FQNEAQ (reference sequence). The CDR3 is 17 amino acids. CDR3 region: CASSLNRLLTEDYGYTF. DNA for the CDR3: TGTGCCAGCAGCTTAAATCGCCTACTGACGGAAGACTATGGCTACACCTTC.

This sequence joins TRBV9 and TRBJ1-2; a weak D match, TRBD1 (5 bases). The length of the CDR3 is 14 residues. V was pared by 0 bases and J by 5 bases, with 11 bases between. CDR1 is SGDLS, CDR2 YYNGEE, per germline. CDR3 protein: CASSVVGKGYGYTF. The CDR3 nucleotides are TGTGCCAGCAGCGTAGTAGGGAAGGGGTATGGCTACACCTTC.

The sample holds many counts of this clonotype. V gene TRBV7-9 combines with J gene TRBJ2-3, with unresolved D. V dropped 6 bases and J dropped 2 bases, with 6 bases sitting between them. Germline V gene sequence: CDR1 SEHNR, CDR2 FQNEAQ (reference sequence). The CDR3 is made up of 12 amino acids. Here the CDR3 reads CASRSLTDTQYF. CDR3 in DNA: TGTGCCAGCAGATCGCTCACAGATACGCAGTATTTT.

This clonotype was seen only a few times. The V gene is TRBV6-2 or TRBV6-3, the J gene TRBJ2-1, with TRBD2 matching 12 bases. The CDR3 is 19 residues long. Germline values: CDR1 MNHEY, CDR2 SVGEGT. The V gene end was trimmed by 2 bases and the J gene end by 7 bases; junction bases not matched to a gene: 15. CDR3 in DNA: TGTGCCAGCAGTTACAACCCCCTCAAGACTAGCGGGAGAGGTAATGAGCAGTTCTTC. Its protein product is CASSYNPLKTSGRGNEQFF.

CDR3 in amino acids: CASSLTFRGQVYGYTF. The CDR3 DNA follows: TGTGCCAGCAGCCTTACTTTCAGGGGGCAAGTCTATGGCTACACCTTC. V is TRBV7-2 and J is TRBJ1-2, with 8 bases matching TRBD1. The germline gives CDR1 SGHTA, CDR2 FQGNSA. The CDR3 covers 16 residues. V was clipped by 5 bases and J by 4 bases; unmatched bases: 12. The full variable domain, its missing parts supplied by reference TRBV7-2 and TRBJ1-2, is GAGVSQSPSNKVTEKGKDVELRCDPISGHTALYWYRQSLGQGLEFLIYFQGNSAPDKSGLPSDRFSAERTGGSVSTLTIQRTQQEDSAVYLCASSLTFRGQVYGYTFGSGTRLTVV.

Remarks on this clonotype: The junction departs from germline at one end; a sequencing error may be responsible. This rearrangement joins TRBV7-8 to TRBJ2-1; 10 bases line up with TRBD1. Per the germline V gene, CDR1 is SGHVS and CDR2 is FQNEAQ. The CDR3 has 17 residues. CDR3 DNA: TGTGCCATCAGCTTAACACTGCCGGGACAGGGGTTACATGAGCAGTTCTTC. This sequence encodes CAISLTLPGQGLHEQFF.

The rearrangement uses TRBV20-1 and TRBJ2-7; TRBD1 aligns across 8 bases. The length of the CDR3 is 13 residues. Losses at the gene ends were 3 bases for V and 3 bases for J; bases not matched to a gene: 4. Germline V gene lookup returns CDR1 DFQATT and CDR2 SNEGSKA (reference sequence). This CDR3 reads CSARPGGNYEQYF. DNA for the CDR3: TGCAGTGCTAGGCCAGGGGGCAACTACGAGCAGTACTTC.

This clonotype was recorded many times. The V call is TRBV7-2, the J call TRBJ2-1, with TRBD1 matching 10 bases. The germline V gene has CDR1 SGHTA and CDR2 FQGNSA. V shed 8 bases and J 4 bases; nucleotides not matched to a gene: 11. The CDR3 spans 16 residues. The CDR3 reads CASLYDWTGGYNEQFF. The CDR3 DNA is TGTGCCAGCCTTTACGACTGGACAGGGGGATACAATGAGCAGTTCTTC.

The chain is built from TRBV20-1 and TRBJ2-7; D is unresolved. The V gene lost 8 bases and the J gene lost 4 bases, with 12 bases spanning the gap. The length of the CDR3 is 11 residues. Germline CDR1 reads DFQATT; CDR2 reads SNEGSKA (reference sequence). The CDR3 DNA sequence: TGCAGTTCCCCGCGAGGTTACGAGCAGTACTTC. This codes for CSSPRGYEQYF.

This clonotype was counted only a few times. This chain connects TRBV4-3 to TRBJ2-7; D is uncertain. Trimming cost V 0 bases and J 0 bases, with 9 bases left between them. The CDR3 contains 15 residues. CDR1 LGHNA and CDR2 YSLEER come from the germline V gene. The CDR3 sequence is CASSQDRSSSYEQYF. CDR3 coding DNA: TGCGCCAGCAGCCAAGACAGGTCAAGCTCCTACGAGCAGTACTTC.

The table lists this clonotype with many counts. The J gene is TRBJ2-3, the V gene TRBV2, with D perhaps TRBD1 or TRBD2 (5 bases each). V was pared by 6 bases and J by 3 bases, with 7 bases between. CDR1 is SNHLY and CDR2 is FYNNEI in the germline V gene. This CDR3 is built from 12 residues. Here the CDR3 DNA reads TGTGCCAGCAGGGGACGGACAGATACGCAGTATTTT. It codes for CASRGRTDTQYF.

This clonotype has a count of ten or more. V gene TRBV5-6 combines with J gene TRBJ2-7, with TRBD1 matching 7 bases. CDR3 length: 16 residues. V lost 0 bases and J lost 4; bases outside the gene matches: 10. Germline V CDR1 and CDR2: SGHDT, YYEEEE. The CDR3 here is CASSLVVTGFMYEQYF. The CDR3 DNA reads as TGTGCCAGCAGCTTGGTCGTGACAGGGTTTATGTACGAGCAGTACTTC.

The chain joins TRBV27 to TRBJ1-3; D call uncertain. CDR1 is MNHEY and CDR2 is SMNVEV in the germline V gene (reference sequence). This CDR3 has 19 amino acids. V lost 3 bases to trimming and J lost 0 bases, with 21 bases between them. CDR3 coding DNA: TGTGCCAGCAGTTTCTACGCCCCCAGGACTCGGAGCTCTGGAAACACCATATATTTT. Translating it yields CASSFYAPRTRSSGNTIYF.

The sample holds many counts of this clonotype. V gene TRBV6-5 combines with J gene TRBJ2-7, with D unclear. V dropped 5 bases and J dropped 2 bases, with 10 bases sitting between them. The CDR3 covers 13 residues. The germline V gene has CDR1 MNHEY and CDR2 SVGAGI. The CDR3 is CASSSYQAYEQYF. CDR3 in DNA: TGTGCCAGCAGTAGCTATCAAGCCTACGAGCAGTACTTC.

In its sample, this clonotype was seen many times. J is TRBJ2-1 and V is TRBV6-4, with 9 positions matching TRBD1. The germline V gene encodes CDR1 MRHNA and CDR2 SNTAGT. This CDR3 is 15 amino acids long. Trimming removed 8 bases from V and 2 bases from J; junction bases left unmatched: 7. CDR3 nucleotides: TGTGCCAGCGCGGAGGACAGGGGCACCTACAATGAGCAGTTCTTC. Amino acids: CASAEDRGTYNEQFF.

This clonotype was seen only a few times. The CDR3 nucleotides read TGTGCCAGCGGCGGACAGACCCTCGGGGAGCAGTTCTTC. Protein: CASGGQTLGEQFF. The rearrangement links TRBV6-4 to TRBJ2-1, with D possibly TRBD1 on 6 matching bases. Germline V gene data show CDR1 as MRHNA and CDR2 as SNTAGT. The ends were cut back, 8 bases at V and 10 bases at J, with 18 bases in the middle. This CDR3 is built from 13 residues.

This clonotype has at least ten counts. This CDR3 is CASSLDTQNEQFF. CDR3 bases: TGTGCCAGCAGCTTGGACACCCAGAATGAGCAGTTCTTC. V and J are TRBV5-6 and TRBJ2-1; no reliable D call. Germline-derived CDR1 and CDR2 are SGHDT and YYEEEE. CDR3 size: 13 residues. V was shortened by 0 bases and J by 7 bases, with 8 bases between the two germline ends.